Below are 20 T cell receptor beta chains sequenced from a single sample in a study of blood T cell repertoires in COVID-19. Libraries were prepared by immunoSEQ multiplex PCR; TCRdb keeps only in-frame clonotypes and omits some of them. The top ten hold roughly 12% of the sample, which has 250,000 to 350,000 clones, 88% seen once. Sequenced input: peripheral blood. These TCRs come from a woman in her twenties or thirties with COVID-19, enrolled during active disease.

CDR3 sequence reads: CASSEAGTDYEQYF. The DNA for the CDR3 is TGTGCCAGCAGTGAAGCGGGGACAGACTACGAGCAGTACTTC. The rearrangement links TRBV6-1 to TRBJ2-7, with 7 bases aligning to TRBD1. The CDR3 spans 14 residues. V was clipped by 0 bases and J by 3 bases; unmatched bases: 2. The germline gives CDR1 MNHNS, CDR2 SASEGT.

V and J are TRBV6-2 or TRBV6-3 and TRBJ1-1; TRBD1 might be the D (6 bases). The CDR3 loop spans 15 amino acids. With 5 bases removed from V and 1 base from J, the gap between germline ends came to 14 bases. Per germline, CDR1 MNHEY and CDR2 SVGEGT. The CDR3 loop is CASSKMGQPNTEAFF. CDR3 nucleotide sequence: TGTGCCAGCAGTAAGATGGGACAACCGAACACTGAAGCTTTCTTT.

V and J are TRBV27 and TRBJ2-1; the match to TRBD1 covers 11 bases. CDR1 is MNHEY and CDR2 is SMNVEV in the germline V gene (reference sequence). V lost 5 bases to trimming and J lost 9 bases; unmatched junction nucleotides: 12. The CDR3 spans 16 residues. As DNA, the CDR3 is TGTGCCAGCAGTCCCAGGACAGGGGGCGATCGGACTGAGCAGTTCTTC. Translating gives CASSPRTGGDRTEQFF.

This chain uses TRBV7-2 with TRBJ2-3, with D unresolved. Germline assignment: CDR1 SGHTA and CDR2 FQGNSA. Deletions cut 1 base from V and 4 bases from J, with 6 bases between. The CDR3 has 13 amino acids. The CDR3 region is CASSLDRADTQYF. The DNA of the CDR3 is TGTGCCAGCAGCTTAGATCGGGCAGATACGCAGTATTTT.

The chain combines TRBV7-9 with TRBJ1-1; D is undetermined. The V end lost 0 bases, the J end lost 3 bases, and 11 bases lay between the germline ends. CDR1 is SEHNR, CDR2 FQNEAQ, per germline (reference sequence). The CDR3 contains 15 residues. The CDR3 here is CASSLAAGGDTEAFF. Here the CDR3 DNA reads TGTGCCAGCAGCTTAGCGGCAGGCGGGGACACTGAAGCTTTCTTT. The full variable domain, with the rest looked up from reference TRBV7-9 and TRBJ1-1, is DTGVSQNPRHKITKRGQNVTFRCDPISEHNRLYWYRQTLGQGPEFLTYFQNEAQLEKSRLLSDRFSAERPKGSFSTLEIQRTEQGDSAMYLCASSLAAGGDTEAFFGQGTRLTVV.

This rearrangement joins TRBV15 to TRBJ2-1; the D is unclear. The CDR3 length is 16 residues. The ends were cut back, 0 bases at V and 8 bases at J, with 17 bases in the middle. Germline V gives CDR1 LNHNV, CDR2 YYDKDF (reference sequence). CDR3 region: CATSRDFQRMDYEQFF. The CDR3 DNA follows: TGTGCCACCAGCAGAGATTTCCAGCGTATGGATTATGAGCAGTTCTTC.

V is TRBV7-9 and J is TRBJ2-7, with TRBD1 identical over 8 bases. This CDR3 comprises 15 residues. Unmatched junction bases numbered 3, after V lost 2 bases and J lost 0 bases. Germline CDR1 SEHNR, CDR2 FQNEAQ (reference sequence). The CDR3, as DNA: TGTGCCAGCAGCTTAAGGGACAGGAGCTCCTACGAGCAGTACTTC. It specifies CASSLRDRSSYEQYF.

V and J are TRBV6-4 and TRBJ2-2, with a possible D match to TRBD2 (6 bases). V lost 2 bases, J lost 5 bases, and 12 bases lay in between. Looked up from germline, CDR1 is MRHNA and CDR2 is SNTAGT. The CDR3 sequence is 15 residues long. CDR3 DNA sequence: TGTGCCAGCAGTGACGGAGGGGTCCCAACCGGGGAGCTGTTTTTT. It specifies CASSDGGVPTGELFF.

V gene TRBV9 combines with J gene TRBJ2-3; 9 positions match TRBD2. Per the germline V gene, CDR1 is SGDLS and CDR2 is YYNGEE. This CDR3 is built from 18 residues. Germline trimming cut 2 bases from V and 2 bases from J; bases unmatched to any gene: 12. CDR3 protein: CASSVQRGLALDTDTQYF. CDR3 coding DNA: TGTGCCAGCAGCGTCCAGCGGGGACTAGCTTTGGACACAGATACGCAGTATTTT.

The chain is built from TRBV5-1 and TRBJ2-1; 7 positions agree with TRBD1. Losses at the gene ends were 4 bases for V and 0 bases for J; bases not matched to a gene: 4. CDR1 SGHRS and CDR2 YFSETQ come from the germline V gene. The CDR3 runs 15 residues. In DNA, the CDR3 is TGCGCCAGCAGCGCAGGGGGATACTCCTACAATGAGCAGTTCTTC. Its protein is CASSAGGYSYNEQFF.

This rearrangement joins TRBV2 to TRBJ1-1; a possible D gene is TRBD1 (6 bases). The germline V gene has CDR1 SNHLY and CDR2 FYNNEI. CDR3 length: 13 residues. Trimming left V 7 bases short and J 2 bases short, with 11 bases between. In DNA form, the CDR3 reads TGTGCCAGCATTGCGACAGGCAACACTGAAGCTTTCTTT. Translating it yields CASIATGNTEAFF.

The V and J genes are TRBV4-1 and TRBJ1-4; no definite D call. This CDR3 spans 16 amino acids. V was cut by 4 bases and J by 2 bases, with 14 bases left in between. Germline CDR1 and CDR2: MGHRA and YSYEKL. The CDR3 region is CASSPLRGQTNEKLFF. The DNA of the CDR3 is TGCGCCAGCAGCCCCCTACGCGGGCAGACTAATGAAAAACTGTTTTTT.

The chain has TRBV24-1 and TRBJ2-2; 7 bases match TRBD2. Germline CDR1 KGHDR, CDR2 SFDVKD. The CDR3 consists of 13 residues. V gave up 3 bases and J gave up 6 bases; unmatched junction bases: 0. The CDR3 DNA follows: TGTGCCACCAGTGATGGGGGGGCCGGGGAGCTGTTTTTT. Its translation: CATSDGGAGELFF.

CDR3 bases: TGTGCCAGCAGCTGGACTCCCAGCACAGATACGCAGTATTTT. It specifies CASSWTPSTDTQYF. The rearrangement links TRBV7-2 to TRBJ2-3; possibly TRBD2 for D (5 bases). Trimming removed 4 bases at V and 0 bases at J, with 8 bases between. This CDR3 comprises 14 residues. Germline V gene data show CDR1 as SGHTA and CDR2 as FQGNSA.

The CDR3 loop is CASSRDRFTEAFF. The CDR3 DNA follows: TGCGCCAGCAGCAGGGACAGGTTCACTGAAGCTTTCTTT. V and J are TRBV5-1 and TRBJ1-1; TRBD1 agrees at 8 bases. CDR1 and CDR2 from the germline V gene are SGHRS and YFSETQ. Trimming took 4 bases from V and 4 from J; bases not matched to a gene: 3. CDR3 length equals 13 residues.

The chain combines TRBV6-5 with TRBJ1-1, with a tentative D call TRBD1 (6 bases). Trimming stripped 7 bases from V and 7 bases from J, with 10 bases between. Germline V gene sequence: CDR1 MNHEY, CDR2 SVGAGI. This CDR3 comprises 11 residues. The CDR3 coding sequence is TGTGCCAGCATTAGAGGGGGTGAAGCTTTCTTT. It specifies CASIRGGEAFF.

This clone has more than one count but fewer than ten. The chain employs TRBV15 and TRBJ1-2; possible D gene TRBD1, 5 bases. V lost 0 bases and J 4 bases, leaving 21 bases between the germline ends. Germline lookup yields CDR1 LNHNV and CDR2 YYDKDF (reference sequence). The CDR3 covers 18 residues. The CDR3 DNA reads TGTGCCACCAGCAGAGATGAGGGTATGGCAGGGAGGACCTATGGCTACACCTTC. Protein: CATSRDEGMAGRTYGYTF.

This chain uses TRBV28 with TRBJ2-7; D may be TRBD2 (6 bases). V was clipped by 2 bases and J by 0 bases, with 8 bases between them. In germline, CDR1 is MDHEN, CDR2 SYDVKM. CDR3 length: 14 residues. The CDR3 bases are TGTGCCAGCAGTTTAAGCGGGTACTCCTACGAGCAGTACTTC. Translating gives CASSLSGYSYEQYF.

This chain joins TRBV2 and TRBJ1-2, with D possibly being TRBD1 (6 bases). Germline loops: CDR1 SNHLY, CDR2 FYNNEI. This CDR3 comprises 14 residues. Trimming removed 6 bases at V and 3 bases at J, with 14 bases between. CDR3 sequence (DNA): TGTGCCAGCAGCTCGACAGGAACCGACTATGGCTACACCTTC. The encoded protein is CASSSTGTDYGYTF.

This clone was counted a single time. This chain connects TRBV28 to TRBJ2-2; D not certain. Germline CDR1 and CDR2: MDHEN and SYDVKM. With 9 bases removed from V and 6 bases from J, the gap between germline ends came to 14 bases. CDR3 length: 13 amino acids. CDR3 sequence reads: CASTSLGAGELFF. As DNA, the CDR3 is TGTGCCAGTACCAGTTTGGGCGCCGGGGAGCTGTTTTTT.